This TCR beta chain was profiled in a study of shared T cell receptors in the human thymus. Germline V lookup: CDR1 MNHEY, CDR2 SMNVEV (reference sequence). The CDR3 totals 17 residues. Between the trimmed V and J ends, which lost 3 bases and 0 bases, there was a span of 16 bases. Only in-frame clones appear in the TCRdb table, and some are missing; sequencing was by immunoSEQ multiplex PCR. The sample records hundreds of thousands of clones, around 78% being singletons. The same data also went into a second study, on human thymus T cells. From that paper: Resections from corrective heart surgery provided thymus tissue. Gene usage for V and J segments appeared biased in thymic and blood repertoires.

The clonotype originates from a boy younger than two with a congenital heart defect. The chain employs TRBV27 and TRBJ2-3; D is possibly TRBD2 (6 bases). Sequenced input: thymocytes. The CDR3 sequence is CASSFLLSSGSTDTQYF. The CDR3, as DNA: TGTGCCAGCAGTTTCCTCCTGAGTAGCGGCAGCACAGATACGCAGTATTTT.